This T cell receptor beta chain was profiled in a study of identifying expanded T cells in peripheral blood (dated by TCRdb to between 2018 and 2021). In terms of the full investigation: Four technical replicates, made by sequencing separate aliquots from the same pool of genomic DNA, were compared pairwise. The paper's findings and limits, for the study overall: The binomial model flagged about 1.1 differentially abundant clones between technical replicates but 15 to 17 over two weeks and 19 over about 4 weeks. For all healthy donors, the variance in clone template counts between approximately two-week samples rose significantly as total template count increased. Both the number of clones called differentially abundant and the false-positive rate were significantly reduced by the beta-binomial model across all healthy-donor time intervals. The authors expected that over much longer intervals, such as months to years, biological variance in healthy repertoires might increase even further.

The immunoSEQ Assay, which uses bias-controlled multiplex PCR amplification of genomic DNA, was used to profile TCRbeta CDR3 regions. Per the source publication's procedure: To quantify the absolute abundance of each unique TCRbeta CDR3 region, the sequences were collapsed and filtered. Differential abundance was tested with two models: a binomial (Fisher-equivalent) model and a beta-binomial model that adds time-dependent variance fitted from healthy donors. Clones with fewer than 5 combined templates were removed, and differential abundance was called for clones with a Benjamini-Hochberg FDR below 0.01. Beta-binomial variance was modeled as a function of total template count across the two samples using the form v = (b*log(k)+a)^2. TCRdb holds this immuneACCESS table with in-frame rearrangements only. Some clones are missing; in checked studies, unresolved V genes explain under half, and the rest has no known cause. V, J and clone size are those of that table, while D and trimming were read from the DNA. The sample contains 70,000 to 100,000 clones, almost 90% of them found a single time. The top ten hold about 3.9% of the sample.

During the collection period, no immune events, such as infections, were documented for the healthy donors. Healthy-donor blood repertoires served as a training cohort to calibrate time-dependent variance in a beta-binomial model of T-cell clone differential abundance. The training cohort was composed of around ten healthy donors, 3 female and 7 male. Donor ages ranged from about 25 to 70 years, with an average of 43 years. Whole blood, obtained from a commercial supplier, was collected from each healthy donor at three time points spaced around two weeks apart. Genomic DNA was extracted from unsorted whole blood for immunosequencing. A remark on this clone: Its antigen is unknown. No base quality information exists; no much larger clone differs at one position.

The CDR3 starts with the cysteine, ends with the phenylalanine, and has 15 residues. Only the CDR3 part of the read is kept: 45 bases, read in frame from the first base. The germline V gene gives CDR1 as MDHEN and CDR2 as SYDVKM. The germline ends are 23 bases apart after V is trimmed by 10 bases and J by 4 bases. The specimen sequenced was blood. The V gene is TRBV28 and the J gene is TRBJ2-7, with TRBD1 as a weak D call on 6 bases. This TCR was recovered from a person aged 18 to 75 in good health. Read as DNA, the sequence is TGTGCCACCACCTCGCCCCGGCAGGGGCGATACGAGCAGTACTTC. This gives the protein CATTSPRQGRYEQYF.